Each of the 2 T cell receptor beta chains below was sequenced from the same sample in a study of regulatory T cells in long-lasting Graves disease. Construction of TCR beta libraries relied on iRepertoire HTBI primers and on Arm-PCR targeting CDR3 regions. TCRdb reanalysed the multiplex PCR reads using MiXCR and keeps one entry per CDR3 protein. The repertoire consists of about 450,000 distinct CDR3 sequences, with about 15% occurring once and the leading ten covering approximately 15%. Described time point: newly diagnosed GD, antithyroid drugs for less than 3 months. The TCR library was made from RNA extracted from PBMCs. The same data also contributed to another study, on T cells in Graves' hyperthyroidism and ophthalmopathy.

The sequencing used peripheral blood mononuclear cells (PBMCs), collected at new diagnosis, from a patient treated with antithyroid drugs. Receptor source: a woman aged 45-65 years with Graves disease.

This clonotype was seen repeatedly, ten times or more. The CDR3 sequence is CASSLSGGGKNEQFF. The CDR3 nucleotides read TGCGCCAGCAGCTTGTCGGGGGGCGGGAAGAATGAGCAGTTCTTC. The chain employs TRBV5-1 and TRBJ2-1, with TRBD2 as a possible D gene (7 bases). Germline values: CDR1 SGHRS, CDR2 YFSETQ. The CDR3 spans 15 residues. Trimming took off 1 base at V and 7 bases at J, with 15 bases between the two ends.

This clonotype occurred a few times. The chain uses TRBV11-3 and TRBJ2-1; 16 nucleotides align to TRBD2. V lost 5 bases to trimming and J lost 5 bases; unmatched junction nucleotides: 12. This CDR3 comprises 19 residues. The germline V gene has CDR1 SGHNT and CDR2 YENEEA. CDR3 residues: CASSKEGLAGGGPHNEQFF. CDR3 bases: TGTGCCAGCAGCAAAGAGGGACTAGCGGGAGGGGGCCCGCACAATGAGCAGTTCTTC.